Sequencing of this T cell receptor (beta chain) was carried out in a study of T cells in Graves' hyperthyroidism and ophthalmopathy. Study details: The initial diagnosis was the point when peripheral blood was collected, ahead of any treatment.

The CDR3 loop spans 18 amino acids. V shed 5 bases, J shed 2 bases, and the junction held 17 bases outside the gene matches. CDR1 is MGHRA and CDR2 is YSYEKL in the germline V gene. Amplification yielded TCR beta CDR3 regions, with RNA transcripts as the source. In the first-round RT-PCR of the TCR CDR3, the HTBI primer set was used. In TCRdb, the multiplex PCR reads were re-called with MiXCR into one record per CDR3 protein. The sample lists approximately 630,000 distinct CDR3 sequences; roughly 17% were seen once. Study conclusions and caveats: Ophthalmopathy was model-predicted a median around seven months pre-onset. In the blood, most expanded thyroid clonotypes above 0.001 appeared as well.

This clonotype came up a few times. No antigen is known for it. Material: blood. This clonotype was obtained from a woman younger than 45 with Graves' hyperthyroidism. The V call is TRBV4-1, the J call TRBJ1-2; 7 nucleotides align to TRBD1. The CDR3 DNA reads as TGCGCCAGCAGCTTAACCCGACGCAGACAGGGCGCGAACTATGGCTACACCTTC. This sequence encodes CASSLTRRRQGANYGYTF.